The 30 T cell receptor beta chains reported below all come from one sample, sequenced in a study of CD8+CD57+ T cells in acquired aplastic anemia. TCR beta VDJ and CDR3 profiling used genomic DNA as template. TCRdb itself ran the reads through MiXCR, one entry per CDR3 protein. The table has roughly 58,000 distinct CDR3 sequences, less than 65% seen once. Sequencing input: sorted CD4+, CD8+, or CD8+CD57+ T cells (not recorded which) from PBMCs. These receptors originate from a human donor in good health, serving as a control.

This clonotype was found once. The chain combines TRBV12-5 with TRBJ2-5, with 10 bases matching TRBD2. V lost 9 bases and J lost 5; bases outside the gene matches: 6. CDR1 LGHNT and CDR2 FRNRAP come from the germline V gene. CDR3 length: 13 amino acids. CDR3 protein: CARAGGPSETQYF. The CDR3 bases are TGTGCTAGAGCGGGAGGGCCCTCGGAGACCCAGTACTTC.

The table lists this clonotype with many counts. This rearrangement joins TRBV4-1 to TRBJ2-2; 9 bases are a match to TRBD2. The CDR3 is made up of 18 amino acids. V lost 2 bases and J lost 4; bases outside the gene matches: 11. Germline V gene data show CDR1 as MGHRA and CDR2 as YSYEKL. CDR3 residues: CASSQTRSGSSSTGELFF. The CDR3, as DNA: TGCGCCAGCAGCCAAACCCGTAGCGGGAGTTCGAGCACCGGGGAGCTGTTTTTT.

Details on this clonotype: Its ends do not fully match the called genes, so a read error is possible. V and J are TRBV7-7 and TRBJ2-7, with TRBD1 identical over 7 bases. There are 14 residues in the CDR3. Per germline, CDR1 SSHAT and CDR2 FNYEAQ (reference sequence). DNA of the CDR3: TGTGCTAGCAGCCCTACAGGGGCAGGTAACGAGCAGTACTTC. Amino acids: CASSPTGAGNEQYF.

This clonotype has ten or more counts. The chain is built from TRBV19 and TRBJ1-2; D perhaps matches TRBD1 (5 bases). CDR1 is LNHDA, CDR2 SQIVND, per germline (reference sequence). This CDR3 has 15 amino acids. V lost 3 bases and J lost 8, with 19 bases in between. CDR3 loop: CASSIQKAGKNGYTF. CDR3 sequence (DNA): TGTGCCAGTAGTATCCAGAAAGCAGGGAAGAACGGCTACACCTTC.

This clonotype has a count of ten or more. CDR3 DNA sequence: TGCAGTGCTAGATCGGGAGCGGGAGGGCGACAAGAGACCCAGTACTTC. Protein: CSARSGAGGRQETQYF. The rearrangement links TRBV20-1 to TRBJ2-5; 10 bases are shared with TRBD2. Germline V gene lookup returns CDR1 DFQATT and CDR2 SNEGSKA (reference sequence). The CDR3 runs 16 residues. The V and J ends lost 2 bases and 2 bases, in that order; junction bases with no gene match: 8.

CDR3: CATKDLYNEQFF. The CDR3 DNA is TGTGCCACCAAGGACTTATACAATGAGCAGTTCTTC. The rearrangement joins TRBV24-1 to TRBJ2-1; D perhaps matches TRBD2 (5 bases). CDR3 size: 12 residues. V was trimmed by 8 bases and J by 4 bases, leaving 8 bases between them. Germline V gene lookup returns CDR1 KGHDR and CDR2 SFDVKD.

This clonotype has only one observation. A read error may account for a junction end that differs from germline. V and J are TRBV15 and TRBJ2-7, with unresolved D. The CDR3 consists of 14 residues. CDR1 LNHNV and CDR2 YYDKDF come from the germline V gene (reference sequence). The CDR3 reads CATRRASFVYEQYF. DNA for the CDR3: TGTGCCACCAGGAGAGCCTCATTCGTCTACGAGCAGTACTTC.

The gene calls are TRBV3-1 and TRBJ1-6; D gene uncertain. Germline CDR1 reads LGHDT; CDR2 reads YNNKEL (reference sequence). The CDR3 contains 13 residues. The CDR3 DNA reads TGTACCGGCAGCAACAAGAGACGATCACCCCTCCACTTT. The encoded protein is CTGSNKRRSPLHF. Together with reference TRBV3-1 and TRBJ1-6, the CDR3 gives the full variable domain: DTAVSQTPKYLVTQMGNDKSIKCEQNLGHDTMYWYKQDSKKFLKIMFSYNNKELIINETVPNRFSPKSPDKAHLNLHINSLELGDSAVYFCTGSNKRRSPLHFGNGTRLTVT.

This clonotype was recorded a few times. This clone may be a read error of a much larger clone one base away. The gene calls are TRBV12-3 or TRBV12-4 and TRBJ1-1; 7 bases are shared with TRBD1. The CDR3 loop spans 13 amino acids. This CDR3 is CASTTDRAFEASF. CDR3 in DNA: TGTGCCAGCACTACCGACAGGGCCTTTGAAGCTTCCTTT.

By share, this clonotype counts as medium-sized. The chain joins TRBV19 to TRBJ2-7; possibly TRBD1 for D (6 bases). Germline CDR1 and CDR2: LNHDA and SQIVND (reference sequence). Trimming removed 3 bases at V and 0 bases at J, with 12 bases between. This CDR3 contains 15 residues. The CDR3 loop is CASSIRTASSYEQYF. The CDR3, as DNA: TGTGCCAGTAGTATCAGGACAGCCAGCTCCTACGAGCAGTACTTC.

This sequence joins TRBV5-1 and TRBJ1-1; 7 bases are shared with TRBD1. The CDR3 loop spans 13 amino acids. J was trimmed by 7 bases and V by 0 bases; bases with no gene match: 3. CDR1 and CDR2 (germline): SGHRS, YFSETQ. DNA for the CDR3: TGCGCCAGCAGCTTGGGACAGGGTGGTGAAGCTTTCTTT. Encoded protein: CASSLGQGGEAFF.

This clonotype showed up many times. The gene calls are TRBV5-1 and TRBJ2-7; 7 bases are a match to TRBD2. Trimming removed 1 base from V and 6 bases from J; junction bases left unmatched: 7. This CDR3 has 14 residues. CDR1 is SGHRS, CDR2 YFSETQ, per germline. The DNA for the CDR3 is TGCGCCAGCAGCTTGTGGCGGGAGTCTCTCGAGCAGTACTTC. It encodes CASSLWRESLEQYF. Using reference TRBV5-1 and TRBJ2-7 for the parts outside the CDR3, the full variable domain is KAGVTQTPRYLIKTRGQQVTLSCSPISGHRSVSWYQQTPGQGLQFLFEYFSETQRNKGNFPGRFSGRQFSNSRSEMNVSTLELGDSALYLCASSLWRESLEQYFGPGTRLTVT.

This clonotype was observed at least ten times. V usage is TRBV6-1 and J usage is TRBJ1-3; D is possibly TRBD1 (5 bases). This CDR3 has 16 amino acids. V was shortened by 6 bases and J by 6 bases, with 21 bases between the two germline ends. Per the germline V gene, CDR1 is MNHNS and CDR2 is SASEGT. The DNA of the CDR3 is TGTGCCAGCAGCCCCACTTGGGAGGGGCTAATAAACACCATATATTTT. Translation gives CASSPTWEGLINTIYF.

The CDR3 DNA reads as TGCGCCAGCATCCCAAGCGGGGGGACCTACACCTTC. It is translated as CASIPSGGTYTF. This chain joins TRBV10-2 and TRBJ1-2, with D possibly matching TRBD1 (5 bases). Germline assignment: CDR1 WSHSY and CDR2 SAAADI. Trimming removed 7 bases from V and 10 bases from J, with 16 bases in between. The CDR3 has 12 residues.

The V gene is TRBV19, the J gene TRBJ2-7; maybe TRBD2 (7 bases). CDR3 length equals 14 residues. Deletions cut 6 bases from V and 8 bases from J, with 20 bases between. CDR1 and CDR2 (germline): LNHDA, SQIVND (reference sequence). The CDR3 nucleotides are TGTGCCAGTAGAGCGGGACAAAGTCAGCCCCAGCAGTACTTC. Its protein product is CASRAGQSQPQQYF.

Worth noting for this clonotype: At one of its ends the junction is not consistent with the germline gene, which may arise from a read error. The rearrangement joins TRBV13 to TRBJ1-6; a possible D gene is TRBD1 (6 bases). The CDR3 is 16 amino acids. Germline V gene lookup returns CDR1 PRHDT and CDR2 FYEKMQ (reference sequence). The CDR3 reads CASGSGGAAVNSPLHF. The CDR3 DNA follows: TGTGCCAGCGGATCCGGGGGGGCAGCAGTTAATTCACCCCTTCACTTT.

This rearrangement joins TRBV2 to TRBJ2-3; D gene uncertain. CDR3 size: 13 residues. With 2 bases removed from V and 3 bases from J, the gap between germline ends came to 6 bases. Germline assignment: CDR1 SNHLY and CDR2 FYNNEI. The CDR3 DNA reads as TGTGCCAGCAGTGAACGAGCTACAGATACGCAGTATTTT. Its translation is CASSERATDTQYF.

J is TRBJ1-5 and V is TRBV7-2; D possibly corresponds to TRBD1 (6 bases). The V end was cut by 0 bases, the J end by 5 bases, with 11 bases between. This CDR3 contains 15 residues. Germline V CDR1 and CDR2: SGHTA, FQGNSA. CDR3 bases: TGTGCCAGCAGCTTAGCCGGGACACGATATCAGCCCCAGCATTTT. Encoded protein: CASSLAGTRYQPQHF.

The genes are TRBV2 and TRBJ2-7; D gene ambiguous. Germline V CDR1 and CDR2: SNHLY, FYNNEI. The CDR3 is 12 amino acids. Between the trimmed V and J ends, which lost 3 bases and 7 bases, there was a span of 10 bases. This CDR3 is CASSDGRLEQYF. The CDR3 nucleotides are TGTGCCAGCAGTGACGGACGGCTTGAGCAGTACTTC. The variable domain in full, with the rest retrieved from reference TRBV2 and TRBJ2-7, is EPEVTQTPSHQVTQMGQEVILRCVPISNHLYFYWYRQILGQKVEFLVSFYNNEISEKSEIFDDQFSVERPDGSNFTLKIRSTKLEDSAMYFCASSDGRLEQYFGPGTRLTVT.

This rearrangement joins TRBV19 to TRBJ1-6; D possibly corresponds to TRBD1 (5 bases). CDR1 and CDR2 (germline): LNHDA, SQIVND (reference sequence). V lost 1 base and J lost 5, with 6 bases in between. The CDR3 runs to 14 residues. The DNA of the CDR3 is TGTGCCAGTAGTATAGCCAGGGATAATTCACCCCTCCACTTT. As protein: CASSIARDNSPLHF.

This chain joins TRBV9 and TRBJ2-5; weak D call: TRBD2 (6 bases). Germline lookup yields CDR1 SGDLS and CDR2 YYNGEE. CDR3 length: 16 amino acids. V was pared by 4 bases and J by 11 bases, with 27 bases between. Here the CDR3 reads CASSPSGGNSYNEQYF. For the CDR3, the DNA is TGTGCCAGCAGCCCTTCTGGCGGGAACTCCTACAATGAGCAGTACTTC.

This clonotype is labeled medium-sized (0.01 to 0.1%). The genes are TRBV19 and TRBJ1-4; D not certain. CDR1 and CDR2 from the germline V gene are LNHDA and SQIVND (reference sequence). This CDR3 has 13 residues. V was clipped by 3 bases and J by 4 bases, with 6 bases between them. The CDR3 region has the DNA TGTGCCAGTAGTATCAGGATTAATGAAAAACTGTTTTTT. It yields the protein CASSIRINEKLFF.

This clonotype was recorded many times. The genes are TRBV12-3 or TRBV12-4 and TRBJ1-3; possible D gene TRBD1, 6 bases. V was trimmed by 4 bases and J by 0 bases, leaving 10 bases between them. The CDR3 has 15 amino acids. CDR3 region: CASSYSTGSGNTIYF. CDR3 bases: TGTGCCAGCAGTTACTCGACAGGCTCTGGAAACACCATATATTTT.

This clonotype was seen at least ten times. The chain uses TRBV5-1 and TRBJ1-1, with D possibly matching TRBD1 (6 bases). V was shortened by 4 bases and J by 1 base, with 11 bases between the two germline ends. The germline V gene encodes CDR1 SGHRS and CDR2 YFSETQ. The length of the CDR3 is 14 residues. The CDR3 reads CASSPSQGNTEAFF. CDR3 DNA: TGCGCCAGCAGCCCCTCACAGGGGAACACTGAAGCTTTCTTT.

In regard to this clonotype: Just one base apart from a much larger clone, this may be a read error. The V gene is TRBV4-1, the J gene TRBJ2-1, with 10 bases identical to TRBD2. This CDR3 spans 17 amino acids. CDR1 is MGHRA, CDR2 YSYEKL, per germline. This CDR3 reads CASGQDPLAGAINEQFF. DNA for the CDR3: TGCGCCAGCGGCCAAGATCCCCTAGCGGGAGCTATCAATGAGCAGTTCTTC.

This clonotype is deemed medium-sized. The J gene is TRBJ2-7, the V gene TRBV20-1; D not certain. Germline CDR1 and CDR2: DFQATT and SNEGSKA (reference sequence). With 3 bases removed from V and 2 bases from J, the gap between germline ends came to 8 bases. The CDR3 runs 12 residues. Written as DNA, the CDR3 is TGCAGTGCTAGTGGTCGGGCCTACGAGCAGTACTTC. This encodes CSASGRAYEQYF.

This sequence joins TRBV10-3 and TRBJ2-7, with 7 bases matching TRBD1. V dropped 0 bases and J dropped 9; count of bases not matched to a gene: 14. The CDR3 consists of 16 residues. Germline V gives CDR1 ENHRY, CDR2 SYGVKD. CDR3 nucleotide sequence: TGTGCCATCAGTGAGTCAGACAGGGTGTTACGTTTCGTGCAGTACTTC. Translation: CAISESDRVLRFVQYF.

CDR3 loop: CASSYRSGLYATSNQPQHF. The CDR3 nucleotides are TGTGCCAGCAGCTATCGCTCGGGACTGTACGCGACTAGCAATCAGCCCCAGCATTTT. V gene TRBV7-6 combines with J gene TRBJ1-5; D is possibly TRBD1 (5 bases). Germline V gene lookup returns CDR1 SGHVS and CDR2 FNYEAQ. This CDR3 is built from 19 residues. Trimming left V 4 bases short and J 0 bases short, with 22 bases between.

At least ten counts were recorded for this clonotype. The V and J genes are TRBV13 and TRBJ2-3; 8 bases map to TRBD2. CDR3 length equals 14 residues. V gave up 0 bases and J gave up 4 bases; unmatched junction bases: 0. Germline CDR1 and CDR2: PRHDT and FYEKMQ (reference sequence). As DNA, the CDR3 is TGTGCCAGCAGCTTAGGGCGGGGGGCAGATACGCAGTATTTT. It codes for CASSLGRGADTQYF. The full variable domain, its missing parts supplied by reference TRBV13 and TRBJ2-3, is AAGVIQSPRHLIKEKRETATLKCYPIPRHDTVYWYQQGPGQDPQFLISFYEKMQSDKGSIPDRFSAQQFSDYHSELNMSSLELGDSALYFCASSLGRGADTQYFGPGTRLTVL.

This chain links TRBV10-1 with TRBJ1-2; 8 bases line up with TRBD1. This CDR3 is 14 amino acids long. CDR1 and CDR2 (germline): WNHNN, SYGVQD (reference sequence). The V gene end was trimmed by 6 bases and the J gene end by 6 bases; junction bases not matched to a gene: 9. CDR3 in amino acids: CASSRHEQGDGYTF. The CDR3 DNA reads TGCGCCAGCAGCCGACACGAACAGGGGGATGGCTACACCTTC.